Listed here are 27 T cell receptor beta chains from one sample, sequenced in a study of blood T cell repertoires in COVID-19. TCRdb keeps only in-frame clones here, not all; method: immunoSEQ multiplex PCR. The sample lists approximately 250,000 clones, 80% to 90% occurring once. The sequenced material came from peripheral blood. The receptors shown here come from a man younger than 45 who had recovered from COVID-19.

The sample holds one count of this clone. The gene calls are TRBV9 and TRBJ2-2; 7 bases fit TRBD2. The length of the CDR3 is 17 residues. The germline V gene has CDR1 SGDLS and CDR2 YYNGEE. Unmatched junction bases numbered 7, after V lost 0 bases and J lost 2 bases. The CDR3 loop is CASSVVASGFNTGELFF. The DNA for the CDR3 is TGTGCCAGCAGCGTAGTGGCTAGCGGTTTCAACACCGGGGAGCTGTTTTTT.

The CDR3 loop is CASRGTGEHSDTF. CDR3 bases: TGTGCCAGCAGGGGGACAGGGGAACACTCGGACACCTTC. The V call is TRBV9, the J call TRBJ1-2; TRBD1 matches 10 bases. V lost 5 bases to trimming and J lost 12 bases; unmatched junction nucleotides: 10. The germline V gene has CDR1 SGDLS and CDR2 YYNGEE. The CDR3 totals 13 residues.

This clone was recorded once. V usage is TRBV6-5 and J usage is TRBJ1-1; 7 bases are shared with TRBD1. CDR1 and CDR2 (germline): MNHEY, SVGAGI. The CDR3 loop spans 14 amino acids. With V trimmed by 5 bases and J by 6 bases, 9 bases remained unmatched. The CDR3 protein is CASSPLQGFSEAFF. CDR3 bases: TGTGCCAGCAGTCCCCTACAGGGGTTCTCTGAAGCTTTCTTT.

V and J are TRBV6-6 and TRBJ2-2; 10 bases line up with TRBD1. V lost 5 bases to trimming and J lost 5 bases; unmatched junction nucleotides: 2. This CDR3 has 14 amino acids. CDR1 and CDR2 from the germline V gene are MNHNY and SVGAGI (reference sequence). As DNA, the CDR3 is TGTGCCAGCAGTCGGACAGGGGGGACCGGGGAGCTGTTTTTT. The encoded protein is CASSRTGGTGELFF.

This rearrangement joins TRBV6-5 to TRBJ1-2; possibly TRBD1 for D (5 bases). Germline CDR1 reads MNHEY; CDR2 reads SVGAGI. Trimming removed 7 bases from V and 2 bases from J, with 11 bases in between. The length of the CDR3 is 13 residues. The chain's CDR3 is CASTLDSNYGYTF. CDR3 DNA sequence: TGTGCCAGCACACTCGACAGCAACTATGGCTACACCTTC.

CDR3 bases: TGCGCCAGCAGTGAGTTTTGGCCAGTCGGGGGGAAGGAGACGCAGTATTTT. Its translation: CASSEFWPVGGKETQYF. The chain couples TRBV10-1 to TRBJ2-3; 7 bases are shared with TRBD2. The CDR3 has 17 residues. CDR1 is WNHNN, CDR2 SYGVQD, per germline (reference sequence). Trimming took 1 base from V and 9 from J; bases not matched to a gene: 16.

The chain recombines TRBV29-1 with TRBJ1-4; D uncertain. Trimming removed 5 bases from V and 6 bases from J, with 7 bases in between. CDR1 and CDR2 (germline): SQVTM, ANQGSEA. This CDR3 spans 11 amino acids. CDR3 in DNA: TGCAGCGTTTTACAAGATGAAAAACTGTTTTTT. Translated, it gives CSVLQDEKLFF.

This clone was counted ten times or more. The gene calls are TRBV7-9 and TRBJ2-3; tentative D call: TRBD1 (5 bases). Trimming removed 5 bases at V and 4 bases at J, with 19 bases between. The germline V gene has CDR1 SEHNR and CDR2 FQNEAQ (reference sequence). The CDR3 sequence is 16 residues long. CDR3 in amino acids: CASSHSFLTDPDTQYF. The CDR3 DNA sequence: TGTGCCAGCAGCCACTCCTTCTTGACAGATCCAGATACGCAGTATTTT.

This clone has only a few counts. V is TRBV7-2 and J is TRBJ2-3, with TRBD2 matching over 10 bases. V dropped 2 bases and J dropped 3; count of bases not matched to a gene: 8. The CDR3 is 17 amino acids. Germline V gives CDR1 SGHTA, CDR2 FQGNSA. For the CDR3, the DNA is TGTGCCAGCAGCTTATGGCCGAGCGGGGGGGCAACAGATACGCAGTATTTT. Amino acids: CASSLWPSGGATDTQYF.

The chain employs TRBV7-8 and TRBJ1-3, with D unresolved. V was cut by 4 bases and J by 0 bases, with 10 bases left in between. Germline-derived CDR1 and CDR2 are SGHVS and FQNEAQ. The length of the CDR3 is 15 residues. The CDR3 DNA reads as TGTGCCAGCAGCTCTCAGGTGAGCTCTGGAAACACCATATATTTT. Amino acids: CASSSQVSSGNTIYF.

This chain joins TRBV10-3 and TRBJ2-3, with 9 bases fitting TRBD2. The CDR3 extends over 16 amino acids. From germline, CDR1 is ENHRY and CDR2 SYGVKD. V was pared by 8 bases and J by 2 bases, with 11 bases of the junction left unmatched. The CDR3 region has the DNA TGTGCCATCGGGAAGGGGGTAGCGGGGGACACAGATACGCAGTATTTT. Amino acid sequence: CAIGKGVAGDTDTQYF.

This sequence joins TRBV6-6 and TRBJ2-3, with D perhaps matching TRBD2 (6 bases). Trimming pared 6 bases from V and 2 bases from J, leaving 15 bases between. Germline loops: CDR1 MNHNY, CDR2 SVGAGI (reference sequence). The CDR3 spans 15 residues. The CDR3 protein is CASSRDSVITDTQYF. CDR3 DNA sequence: TGTGCCAGCAGCCGGGACTCCGTGATCACAGATACGCAGTATTTT.

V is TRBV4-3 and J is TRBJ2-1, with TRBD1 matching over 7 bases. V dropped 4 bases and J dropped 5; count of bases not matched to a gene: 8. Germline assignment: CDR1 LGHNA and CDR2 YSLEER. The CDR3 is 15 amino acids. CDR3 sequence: CASSLGQRIHNEQFF. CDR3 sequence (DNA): TGCGCCAGCAGCCTGGGACAGAGAATTCACAATGAGCAGTTCTTC.

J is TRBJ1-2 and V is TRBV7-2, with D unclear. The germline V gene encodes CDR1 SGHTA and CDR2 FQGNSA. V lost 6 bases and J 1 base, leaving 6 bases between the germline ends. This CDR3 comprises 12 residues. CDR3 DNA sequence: TGTGCCAGCAGTTCCCTTAACTATGGCTACACCTTC. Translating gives CASSSLNYGYTF.

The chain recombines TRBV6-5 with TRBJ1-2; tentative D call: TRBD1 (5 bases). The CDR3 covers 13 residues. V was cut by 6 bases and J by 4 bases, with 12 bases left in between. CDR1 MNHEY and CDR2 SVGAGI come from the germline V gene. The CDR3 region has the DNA TGTGCCAGCAGCCCCGACAGCCCCTATGGCTACACCTTC. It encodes CASSPDSPYGYTF.

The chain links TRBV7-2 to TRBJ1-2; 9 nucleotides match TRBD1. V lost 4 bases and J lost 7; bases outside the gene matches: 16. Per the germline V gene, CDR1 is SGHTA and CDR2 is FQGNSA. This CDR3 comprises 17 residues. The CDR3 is CASSSPGQGNLLGGYTF. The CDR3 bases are TGTGCCAGCAGCTCTCCGGGACAGGGAAACTTATTGGGTGGCTACACCTTC.

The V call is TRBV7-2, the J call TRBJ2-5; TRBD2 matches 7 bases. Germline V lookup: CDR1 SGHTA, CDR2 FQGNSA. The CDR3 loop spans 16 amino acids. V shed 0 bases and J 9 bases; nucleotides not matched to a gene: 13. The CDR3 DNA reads TGTGCCAGCAGCTTAGCTGTTGGCCGAGCGGGGCCGGCCCAGTACTTC. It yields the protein CASSLAVGRAGPAQYF.

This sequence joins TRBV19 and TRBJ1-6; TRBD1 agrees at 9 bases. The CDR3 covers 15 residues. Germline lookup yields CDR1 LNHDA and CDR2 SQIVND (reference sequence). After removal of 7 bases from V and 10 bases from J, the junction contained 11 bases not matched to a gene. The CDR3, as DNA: TGTGCCAGTACGGGACAGGGAAGAGGATGGTCACCCCTCCACTTT. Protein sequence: CASTGQGRGWSPLHF.

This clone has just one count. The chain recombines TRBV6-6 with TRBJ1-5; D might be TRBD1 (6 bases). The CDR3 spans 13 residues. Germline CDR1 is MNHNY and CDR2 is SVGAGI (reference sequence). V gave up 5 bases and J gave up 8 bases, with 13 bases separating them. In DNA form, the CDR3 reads TGTGCCAGCAGTAGGGACACCGGGGAGCCCCAGCATTTT. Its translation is CASSRDTGEPQHF.

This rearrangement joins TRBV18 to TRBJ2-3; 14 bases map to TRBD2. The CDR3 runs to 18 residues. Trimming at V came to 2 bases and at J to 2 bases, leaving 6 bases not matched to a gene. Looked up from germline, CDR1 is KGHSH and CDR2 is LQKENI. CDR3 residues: CASSPVGLAGGNTDTQYF. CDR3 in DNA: TGTGCCAGCTCACCAGTCGGACTAGCGGGGGGAAACACAGATACGCAGTATTTT.

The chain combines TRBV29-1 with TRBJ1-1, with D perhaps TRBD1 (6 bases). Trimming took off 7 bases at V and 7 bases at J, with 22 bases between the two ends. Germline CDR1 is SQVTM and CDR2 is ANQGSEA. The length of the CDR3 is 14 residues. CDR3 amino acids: CSGRDTGRRNEAFF. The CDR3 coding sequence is TGCAGCGGCCGGGACACCGGGAGGAGGAATGAAGCTTTCTTT.

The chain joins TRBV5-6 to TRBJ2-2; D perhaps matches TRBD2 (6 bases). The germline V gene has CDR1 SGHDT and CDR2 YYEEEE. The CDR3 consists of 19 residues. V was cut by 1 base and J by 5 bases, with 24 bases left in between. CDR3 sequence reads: CASSLLVRFVGSRTGELFF. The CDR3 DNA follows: TGTGCCAGCAGCTTGCTTGTCCGATTTGTCGGGAGCAGAACCGGGGAGCTGTTTTTT.

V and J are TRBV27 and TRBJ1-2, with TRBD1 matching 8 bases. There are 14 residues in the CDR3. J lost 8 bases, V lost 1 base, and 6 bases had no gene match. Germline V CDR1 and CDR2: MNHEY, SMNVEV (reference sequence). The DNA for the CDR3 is TGTGCCAGCAGTTTATGGGCAGGGGGCGAGGGCTACACCTTC. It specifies CASSLWAGGEGYTF.

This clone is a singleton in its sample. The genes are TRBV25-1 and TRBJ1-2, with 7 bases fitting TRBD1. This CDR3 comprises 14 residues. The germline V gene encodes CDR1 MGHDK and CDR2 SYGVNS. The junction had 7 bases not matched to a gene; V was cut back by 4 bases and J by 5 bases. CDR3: CASSGTGVTYGYTF. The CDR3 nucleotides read TGTGCCAGCAGTGGTACAGGGGTGACATATGGCTACACCTTC.

CDR3 in amino acids: CASSLDRGYGYTF. DNA for the CDR3: TGTGCCAGCTCTTTGGACAGGGGGTATGGCTACACCTTC. V gene TRBV18 combines with J gene TRBJ1-2, with 10 bases that match TRBD1. Trimming at V came to 6 bases and at J to 5 bases, leaving 3 bases not matched to a gene. The germline CDR1 and CDR2 sequences are KGHSH and LQKENI. This CDR3 comprises 13 residues.

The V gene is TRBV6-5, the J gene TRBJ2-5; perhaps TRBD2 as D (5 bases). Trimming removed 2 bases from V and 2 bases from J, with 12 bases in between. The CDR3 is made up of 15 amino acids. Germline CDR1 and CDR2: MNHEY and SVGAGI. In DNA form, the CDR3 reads TGTGCCAGCAGTTACAGAGCACTAGTGCAAGAGACCCAGTACTTC. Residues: CASSYRALVQETQYF.

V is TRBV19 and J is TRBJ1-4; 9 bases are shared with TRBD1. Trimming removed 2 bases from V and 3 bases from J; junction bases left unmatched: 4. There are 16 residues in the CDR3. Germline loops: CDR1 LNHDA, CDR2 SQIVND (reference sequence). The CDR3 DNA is TGTGCCAGTAGTATAACAGGGGGCTCCCCTAATGAAAAACTGTTTTTT. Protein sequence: CASSITGGSPNEKLFF.